The 7 T cell receptor beta chains listed next were all sequenced from one sample in a study of cytomegalovirus exposure and HLA in healthy donors. This PCR relied on a set of 60 Vbeta primers and 13 Jbeta primers. The assay was immunoSEQ multiplex PCR, and TCRdb's table has in-frame clones only and misses some. Of about 180,000 clones listed, 60% to 85% were seen once; the top ten hold roughly 1.5%. Source material: PBMCs. These receptors were obtained from a man in his late teens or twenties in good health and CMV-seronegative.

In this sample, this clone turned up a few times. The chain joins TRBV13 to TRBJ2-3; 10 positions agree with TRBD2. Germline V gene lookup returns CDR1 PRHDT and CDR2 FYEKMQ (reference sequence). This CDR3 has 17 residues. The junction had 11 bases not matched to a gene; V was cut back by 1 base and J by 7 bases. The CDR3 loop reads CASSLVGLAALAYTQYF. The DNA of the CDR3 is TGTGCCAGCAGCTTAGTCGGACTAGCGGCCTTGGCGTATACGCAGTATTTT.

CDR3 nucleotide sequence: TGTGCCAGCAGTCATCACCAACAGGGCTCCTACGAGCAGTACTTC. As protein: CASSHHQQGSYEQYF. This sequence joins TRBV28 and TRBJ2-7; D possibly corresponds to TRBD1 (6 bases). The CDR3 sequence is 15 residues long. The V gene lost 5 bases and the J gene lost 0 bases, with 14 bases spanning the gap. CDR1 and CDR2 (germline): MDHEN, SYDVKM.

This clone appeared a few times. The chain couples TRBV9 to TRBJ2-5; tentative D call: TRBD2 (6 bases). The CDR3 contains 14 residues. Germline lookup yields CDR1 SGDLS and CDR2 YYNGEE. V lost 4 bases and J 5 bases, leaving 15 bases between the germline ends. This CDR3 reads CASSPRLGSETQYF. CDR3 bases: TGTGCCAGCAGCCCTCGACTAGGCTCGGAGACCCAGTACTTC.

The chain has TRBV7-6 and TRBJ1-1, with TRBD1 identical over 8 bases. The CDR3 contains 15 residues. Germline V gene lookup returns CDR1 SGHVS and CDR2 FNYEAQ. V lost 5 bases to trimming and J lost 4 bases; unmatched junction nucleotides: 9. DNA of the CDR3: TGTGCCAGCAGCCTCCCCGACAGGGGAGGCACTGAAGCTTTCTTT. This encodes CASSLPDRGGTEAFF. The entire variable domain, with the rest obtained from reference TRBV7-6 and TRBJ1-1, is as follows: GAGVSQSPRYKVTKRGQDVALRCDPISGHVSLYWYRQALGQGPEFLTYFNYEAQQDKSGLPNDRFSAERPEGSISTLTIQRTEQRDSAMYRCASSLPDRGGTEAFFGQGTRLTVV.

This clone was counted between two and nine times. This sequence joins TRBV4-1 and TRBJ2-2, with a possible D match to TRBD2 (5 bases). Deletions cut 0 bases from V and 7 bases from J, with 9 bases between. This CDR3 region has 14 residues. The germline gives CDR1 MGHRA, CDR2 YSYEKL. CDR3 sequence reads: CASSQDRGGGELFF. CDR3 nucleotides: TGCGCCAGCAGCCAAGACCGGGGTGGCGGGGAGCTGTTTTTT.

V is TRBV10-3 and J is TRBJ2-1; D is perhaps TRBD1 (5 bases). Germline CDR1 and CDR2: ENHRY and SYGVKD. Trimming took 6 bases from V and 0 from J, leaving 12 bases between them. This CDR3 is 15 amino acids long. CDR3 protein: CAIRAGPNSYNEQFF. The DNA for the CDR3 is TGTGCCATCAGGGCAGGGCCAAACTCCTACAATGAGCAGTTCTTC.

The chain joins TRBV28 to TRBJ2-1, with 9 bases that match TRBD2. Germline CDR1 and CDR2: MDHEN and SYDVKM. The CDR3 runs to 16 residues. The V segment lost 0 bases and the J segment 7 bases; nucleotides outside the gene matches: 7. The CDR3 DNA reads as TGTGCCAGCAGTTTATGGGGGCGGGGGGGTCAGAATGAGCAGTTCTTC. Translation: CASSLWGRGGQNEQFF. The variable domain in full, with the rest retrieved from reference TRBV28 and TRBJ2-1, is DVKVTQSSRYLVKRTGEKVFLECVQDMDHENMFWYRQDPGLGLRLIYFSYDVKMKEKGDIPEGYSVSREKKERFSLILESASTNQTSMYLCASSLWGRGGQNEQFFGPGTRLTVL.